This is a list of T cell receptor beta chains from one sample in a study of OX40 agonist ivuxolimab in advanced cancers. Method: immunoSEQ multiplex PCR; TCRdb's copy keeps in-frame clones and lacks some. Of around 20,000 clones in the sample, 65% to 85% were seen once. The sample here was CD4+ or CD8+ T cells sorted from blood, taken in a trial of the OX40 agonist ivuxolimab. The receptor set was obtained from an adult with an advanced solid tumor such as melanoma, head and neck, liver or kidney cancer. The CDR3 runs from the conserved cysteine through the conserved F or W. Fields, in order: clone size, D gene, V gene, J gene, CDR3 protein, CDR3 DNA. A D gene is named only where the DNA matches it firmly. Some rows have no size entry. The others give once, few or many, or a class for an expanded clone.

abundance: NA; d_gene: NA; v_gene: TRBV13; j_gene: TRBJ2-4; CDR3aa: CASSLTAEAKNIQYF; CDR3nt: TGTGCCAGCAGCTTAACGGCTGAAGCCAAAAACATTCAGTACTTC
abundance: NA; d_gene: TRBD2; v_gene: TRBV4-2; j_gene: TRBJ2-5; CDR3aa: CASSQERGGQETQYF; CDR3nt: TGTGCCAGCAGCCAAGAGCGGGGGGGCCAAGAGACCCAGTACTTC
abundance: NA; d_gene: NA; v_gene: TRBV27; j_gene: TRBJ2-2; CDR3aa: CASSLTGNTGELFF; CDR3nt: TGTGCCAGCAGTTTAACAGGGAACACCGGGGAGCTGTTTTTT
abundance: NA; d_gene: TRBD1; v_gene: TRBV27; j_gene: TRBJ2-2; CDR3aa: CASSDLGQGMNTGELFF; CDR3nt: TGTGCCAGCAGCGACTTGGGACAGGGGATGAACACCGGGGAGCTGTTTTTT
abundance: once; d_gene: NA; v_gene: TRBV9; j_gene: TRBJ2-5; CDR3aa: CASSPTSGWETQYF; CDR3nt: TGTGCCAGCAGCCCGACGTCTGGGTGGGAGACCCAGTACTTC
abundance: NA; d_gene: TRBD2; v_gene: TRBV6-5; j_gene: TRBJ2-1; CDR3aa: CASSPSGPYNEQFF; CDR3nt: TGTGCCAGCAGTCCTAGCGGCCCCTACAATGAGCAGTTCTTC
abundance: NA; d_gene: NA; v_gene: TRBV4-1; j_gene: TRBJ1-3; CDR3aa: CASSLLSPPGGNTIYF; CDR3nt: TGCGCCAGCAGCCTCTTATCCCCCCCAGGGGGAAACACCATATATTTT
abundance: NA; d_gene: NA; v_gene: TRBV18; j_gene: TRBJ2-7; CDR3aa: CASSPPRVPEQYF; CDR3nt: TGTGCCAGCTCCCCCCCCAGGGTTCCCGAGCAGTACTTC
abundance: few; d_gene: NA; v_gene: TRBV5-6; j_gene: TRBJ1-2; CDR3aa: CASSLSLGGDYGYTF; CDR3nt: TGTGCCAGCAGCTTGTCGTTGGGGGGAGACTATGGCTACACCTTC
abundance: few; d_gene: NA; v_gene: TRBV27; j_gene: TRBJ2-1; CDR3aa: CASSPGIPDPGKNEQFF; CDR3nt: TGTGCCAGCAGTCCGGGTATCCCCGACCCCGGGAAGAATGAGCAGTTCTTC
abundance: NA; d_gene: NA; v_gene: TRBV5-6; j_gene: TRBJ1-2; CDR3aa: CASSSFPGAYGYTF; CDR3nt: TGTGCCAGCAGCTCCTTCCCGGGGGCCTATGGCTACACCTTC
abundance: NA; d_gene: NA; v_gene: TRBV28; j_gene: TRBJ1-5; CDR3aa: CASSQTFSQPQHF; CDR3nt: TGTGCCAGCAGTCAGACCTTCAGCCAGCCCCAGCATTTT
abundance: once; d_gene: NA; v_gene: TRBV11-2; j_gene: TRBJ2-1; CDR3aa: CASSLGGSYNEQFF; CDR3nt: TGTGCCAGCAGCTTAGGGGGCTCCTACAATGAGCAGTTCTTC
abundance: NA; d_gene: NA; v_gene: TRBV6-6; j_gene: TRBJ2-3; CDR3aa: CASSPLKDTDTQYF; CDR3nt: TGTGCCAGCAGCCCCCTTAAAGATACAGATACGCAGTATTTT
abundance: NA; d_gene: TRBD2; v_gene: TRBV4-3; j_gene: TRBJ2-4; CDR3aa: CASSQFKPRIAGAVNIQYF; CDR3nt: TGCGCCAGCAGCCAATTCAAACCCCGGATAGCGGGGGCGGTAAACATTCAGTACTTC
abundance: NA; d_gene: NA; v_gene: TRBV6-1; j_gene: TRBJ2-1; CDR3aa: CATLPSYNEQFF; CDR3nt: TGTGCCACTCTCCCCAGCTACAATGAGCAGTTCTTC
abundance: NA; d_gene: NA; v_gene: TRBV5-1; j_gene: TRBJ2-5; CDR3aa: CASSLVAQPRETQYF; CDR3nt: TGCGCCAGCAGCTTGGTGGCGCAACCCCGTGAGACCCAGTACTTC
abundance: NA; d_gene: TRBD2; v_gene: TRBV6-5; j_gene: TRBJ2-5; CDR3aa: CAAGRAGPQETQYF; CDR3nt: TGTGCCGCAGGGAGAGCGGGGCCCCAAGAGACCCAGTACTTC
abundance: NA; d_gene: TRBD1; v_gene: TRBV9; j_gene: TRBJ2-1; CDR3aa: CASSPRQGYISEQFF; CDR3nt: TGTGCCAGCAGCCCTCGACAGGGGTACATAAGTGAGCAGTTCTTC
abundance: NA; d_gene: TRBD2; v_gene: TRBV6-5; j_gene: TRBJ2-3; CDR3aa: CASSYSPSGESDTQYF; CDR3nt: TGTGCCAGCAGTTACTCCCCTAGCGGGGAATCGGATACGCAGTATTTT
abundance: once; d_gene: NA; v_gene: TRBV27; j_gene: TRBJ1-1; CDR3aa: CASSPPEAFF; CDR3nt: TGTGCCAGCAGTCCGCCTGAAGCTTTCTTT
abundance: medium-sized; d_gene: TRBD1; v_gene: TRBV19; j_gene: TRBJ1-6; CDR3aa: CASSVGTGGRSPLHF; CDR3nt: TGTGCCAGTAGTGTTGGGACAGGGGGACGTTCACCCCTCCACTTT
abundance: NA; d_gene: NA; v_gene: TRBV7-3; j_gene: TRBJ2-7; CDR3aa: CASSLGTYEQYF; CDR3nt: TGTGCCAGCAGCTTAGGAACCTACGAGCAGTACTTC
abundance: NA; d_gene: NA; v_gene: TRBV19; j_gene: TRBJ1-5; CDR3aa: CASSIIVMQGDSNQPQHF; CDR3nt: TGTGCCAGTAGTATCATTGTTATGCAGGGAGATAGCAATCAGCCCCAGCATTTT
abundance: NA; d_gene: TRBD2; v_gene: TRBV7-2; j_gene: TRBJ2-4; CDR3aa: CASSLNGLVHTQYF; CDR3nt: TGTGCCAGCAGCTTAAACGGACTAGTGCATACCCAGTACTTC
abundance: NA; d_gene: NA; v_gene: TRBV27; j_gene: TRBJ2-2; CDR3aa: CASSLLDHRELFF; CDR3nt: TGTGCCAGCAGTTTATTAGACCACCGGGAGCTGTTTTTT
abundance: NA; d_gene: TRBD1; v_gene: TRBV18; j_gene: TRBJ1-2; CDR3aa: CASSPPDPGGDYGYTF; CDR3nt: TGTGCCAGCTCACCACCGGATCCAGGGGGTGACTATGGCTACACCTTC
abundance: NA; d_gene: NA; v_gene: TRBV7-9; j_gene: TRBJ2-1; CDR3aa: CASSLAADNEQFF; CDR3nt: TGTGCCAGCAGCTTGGCCGCGGACAATGAGCAGTTCTTC
abundance: NA; d_gene: NA; v_gene: TRBV19; j_gene: TRBJ2-4; CDR3aa: CASRGRDENIQYF; CDR3nt: TGTGCCAGTCGAGGCAGGGACGAAAACATTCAGTACTTC
abundance: NA; d_gene: NA; v_gene: TRBV7-2; j_gene: TRBJ1-1; CDR3aa: CASSSDLRGLTEAFF; CDR3nt: TGTGCCAGCAGCTCAGATCTCCGGGGACTCACTGAAGCTTTCTTT
abundance: medium-sized; d_gene: NA; v_gene: TRBV7-2; j_gene: TRBJ1-5; CDR3aa: CASSSDQAEGFYSNQPQHF; CDR3nt: TGTGCCAGCAGCTCCGACCAGGCGGAGGGTTTTTATAGCAATCAGCCCCAGCATTTT
abundance: NA; d_gene: NA; v_gene: TRBV4-1; j_gene: TRBJ2-1; CDR3aa: CASSQTSRDPPTEQFF; CDR3nt: TGCGCCAGCAGCCAGACCTCCCGGGACCCCCCCACTGAGCAGTTCTTC
abundance: NA; d_gene: TRBD1; v_gene: TRBV4-1; j_gene: TRBJ2-1; CDR3aa: CASSRWDRDNEQFF; CDR3nt: TGCGCCAGCAGCCGATGGGACAGGGACAATGAGCAGTTCTTC
abundance: NA; d_gene: TRBD1; v_gene: TRBV16; j_gene: TRBJ1-1; CDR3aa: CASSQLTGGYTEAFF; CDR3nt: TGTGCCAGCAGCCAACTGACAGGGGGCTATACTGAAGCTTTCTTT
abundance: NA; d_gene: NA; v_gene: TRBV6-1; j_gene: TRBJ2-1; CDR3aa: CASKGAEEFF; CDR3nt: TGTGCCAGCAAAGGGGCAGAGGAGTTCTTC
abundance: NA; d_gene: TRBD2; v_gene: TRBV6-4; j_gene: TRBJ2-3; CDR3aa: CASSDSGGADTQYF; CDR3nt: TGTGCCAGCAGTGACAGCGGGGGGGCAGATACGCAGTATTTT
abundance: NA; d_gene: TRBD2; v_gene: TRBV5-5; j_gene: TRBJ2-7; CDR3aa: CASSLESTSVYEQYF; CDR3nt: TGTGCCAGCAGCTTGGAATCGACTAGCGTCTACGAGCAGTACTTC
abundance: NA; d_gene: TRBD1; v_gene: TRBV28; j_gene: TRBJ2-1; CDR3aa: CASSPADGQGVNEQFF; CDR3nt: TGTGCCAGCAGTCCGGCCGACGGACAGGGGGTGAATGAGCAGTTCTTC
abundance: NA; d_gene: TRBD2; v_gene: TRBV2; j_gene: TRBJ2-3; CDR3aa: CASVPPGGDYSTQYF; CDR3nt: TGTGCCAGCGTTCCCCCGGGGGGGGATTACTCTACGCAGTATTTT
abundance: NA; d_gene: NA; v_gene: TRBV7-9; j_gene: TRBJ2-3; CDR3aa: CASSFRDTQYF; CDR3nt: TGTGCCAGCAGCTTTCGAGATACGCAGTATTTT
abundance: NA; d_gene: TRBD2; v_gene: TRBV5-1; j_gene: TRBJ2-1; CDR3aa: CASKGGLAGSLAYNEQFF; CDR3nt: TGCGCCAGCAAAGGGGGACTAGCGGGGTCGCTTGCCTACAATGAGCAGTTCTTC
abundance: NA; d_gene: NA; v_gene: TRBV19; j_gene: TRBJ2-7; CDR3aa: CASALGPPYEQYF; CDR3nt: TGTGCCAGTGCTTTGGGACCACCCTACGAGCAGTACTTC
abundance: NA; d_gene: NA; v_gene: TRBV9; j_gene: TRBJ1-1; CDR3aa: CASSVGKNTEAFF; CDR3nt: TGTGCCAGCAGCGTAGGGAAGAACACTGAAGCTTTCTTT
abundance: NA; d_gene: NA; v_gene: TRBV30; j_gene: TRBJ1-5; CDR3aa: CAWRGGSNQPQHF; CDR3nt: TGTGCCTGGAGGGGGGGGAGCAATCAGCCCCAGCATTTT
abundance: NA; d_gene: TRBD1; v_gene: TRBV19; j_gene: TRBJ2-3; CDR3aa: CASSPTGGASTDTQYF; CDR3nt: TGTGCCAGTAGTCCGACAGGGGGCGCTTCGACAGATACGCAGTATTTT
abundance: NA; d_gene: TRBD1; v_gene: TRBV5-1; j_gene: TRBJ1-1; CDR3aa: CASSLAQGVMNTEAFF; CDR3nt: TGCGCCAGCAGCTTGGCACAGGGGGTGATGAACACTGAAGCTTTCTTT
abundance: NA; d_gene: TRBD2; v_gene: TRBV25-1; j_gene: TRBJ2-7; CDR3aa: CASSIWGGPYEQYF; CDR3nt: TGTGCCAGCAGTATCTGGGGGGGACCCTACGAGCAGTACTTC
abundance: once; d_gene: NA; v_gene: TRBV5-1; j_gene: TRBJ1-6; CDR3aa: CASSLAATDYNSPLHF; CDR3nt: TGCGCCAGCAGCTTGGCCGCGACGGATTATAATTCACCCCTCCACTTT
abundance: NA; d_gene: TRBD2; v_gene: TRBV11-2; j_gene: TRBJ2-3; CDR3aa: CASSLSLIAGGGTDTQYF; CDR3nt: TGTGCCAGCAGCTTATCCCTAATAGCGGGTGGGGGTACAGATACGCAGTATTTT
abundance: NA; d_gene: NA; v_gene: TRBV7-9; j_gene: TRBJ1-4; CDR3aa: CASSYQDEKLFF; CDR3nt: TGTGCCAGCAGCTACCAGGATGAAAAACTGTTTTTT
abundance: once; d_gene: NA; v_gene: TRBV11-2; j_gene: TRBJ1-3; CDR3aa: CASSLEPSGNTIYF; CDR3nt: TGTGCCAGCAGCTTAGAACCCTCTGGAAACACCATATATTTT
abundance: NA; d_gene: TRBD1; v_gene: TRBV28; j_gene: TRBJ1-1; CDR3aa: CAAHRGYTEAFF; CDR3nt: TGTGCCGCCCACAGGGGATACACTGAAGCTTTCTTT
abundance: few; d_gene: NA; v_gene: TRBV2; j_gene: TRBJ1-6; CDR3aa: CASSDFSGSIPWF; CDR3nt: TGTGCCAGCAGTGATTTTTCAGGCTCAATACCCTGGTTT
abundance: NA; d_gene: NA; v_gene: TRBV5-4; j_gene: TRBJ1-2; CDR3aa: CASSATDLYGYTF; CDR3nt: TGTGCCAGCAGCGCGACTGATCTCTATGGCTACACCTTC
abundance: NA; d_gene: TRBD1; v_gene: TRBV7-9; j_gene: TRBJ2-3; CDR3aa: CASSPPSRGYTDTQYF; CDR3nt: TGTGCCAGCAGTCCCCCGAGCAGGGGGTACACAGATACGCAGTATTTT